Listed below are T cell receptor beta chains from one sample, sequenced in a study of T cell repertoires in cytomegalovirus infection. In TCRdb, the reads were re-called with MiXCR into one record per CDR3 protein. The sample records fewer than 650,000 distinct CDR3 sequences, approximately 40% being singletons. Antigens for these TCRs are unknown. The starting material was cultured PBMCs, obtained from culture after CMV antigen stimulation. The source is a human donor in good health (CMV status not recorded). Some clones in this sample may be carry-over from other donors' samples. Each CDR3 is given with its conserved first and last residue. The order of the fields is V gene, D gene, J gene, clone size, CDR3 DNA, CDR3 protein. A D gene is named only where the DNA matches it firmly. Only part of the rows carry a size: once, few, many, or a class if the clone is expanded.

>TRBV27|TRBD2|TRBJ2-2|-
TGTGCCAGTGGACTAGCGGGAGACACCGGGGAGCTGTTTTTT
CASGLAGDTGELFF
>TRBV4-3|-|TRBJ1-2|-
TGCGCCAGCAGCCCCTATGGGGGAAGGAGTTCCATTCTTGGCTATGGCTACACCTTC
CASSPYGGRSSILGYGYTF
>TRBV9|TRBD1|TRBJ1-1|many
TGTGCCAGCAGTAGCTATGGGGGAGGTTTTGCGGGACAGGAGAATGAAGCTTTCTTT
CASSSYGGGFAGQENEAFF
>TRBV7-6|-|TRBJ2-2|-
TGTGCCAGCAGCCAAACTGGGGACGGGGAGCTGTTTTTT
CASSQTGDGELFF
>TRBV18|-|TRBJ2-7|-
TGTGCCAGCTCGCCCGTGCCGGAGGGGGGCGGGTTCGAGCAGTACTTC
CASSPVPEGGGFEQYF
>TRBV20-1|-|TRBJ1-6|-
TGCAGTGCTACTCGACGGGGTAGCTCCTATAATTCACCCCTCCACTTT
CSATRRGSSYNSPLHF
>TRBV5-6|-|TRBJ1-1|-
TGTGCCAGCAGCCGCAGGGTCGACACTGAAGCTTTCTTT
CASSRRVDTEAFF
>TRBV6-5|-|TRBJ1-4|-
TGTGCCAGCACCACACAAGGGAGTTGGGAAAAACTGTTTTTT
CASTTQGSWEKLFF
>TRBV6-6|-|TRBJ1-5|-
TGTGCCAGCAGTGTACAGGGCGATAGCAATCAGCCCCAGCATTTT
CASSVQGDSNQPQHF
>TRBV7-9|-|TRBJ1-1|few
TGTGCCAGCAGCTCAAGGGGGGCACTGAACGAAGCTTTCTTT
CASSSRGALNEAFF